The clone carrying this T cell receptor beta chain was counted between two and nine times. The record originates from a study of blood T cells in healthy people across ages. This CDR3 has 14 amino acids. V lost 6 bases to trimming and J lost 3 bases, with 15 bases between them. The use of a sample-barcoded 5' primer and a J-beta primer mix characterized a second PCR of about 7 to 12 cycles. TCRdb passed the 5' RACE reads through MiXCR, listing each CDR3 protein once. The sample holds 910,000 or so distinct CDR3 sequences, about 51% seen once. The TCR sequence derives from a woman aged 60-75 years in good health. This chain joins TRBV12-3 or TRBV12-4 and TRBJ2-7; D might be TRBD2 (6 bases). Sequencing was performed on blood. The CDR3 DNA reads as TGTGCCAGCAGCCGTCTAGCGTTTAGCTACGAGCAGTACTTC. Translated: CASSRLAFSYEQYF.